This note documents a single T cell receptor beta chain sequence. Germline V gene lookup returns CDR1 MGHRA and CDR2 YSYEKL. The CDR3 runs 17 residues. With V trimmed by 5 bases and J by 4 bases, 12 bases remained unmatched. The data belong to a study of blood T cell repertoires in COVID-19. Sequencing was performed with immunoSEQ multiplex PCR; in TCRdb, only in-frame clones are kept and a portion is missing. The sample carries 210,000 or so clones, 80% recorded once. The sequence derives from a young man with acute COVID-19. What was sequenced was PBMCs or T cells enriched from blood (not recorded which). V and J are TRBV4-1 and TRBJ2-3; 10 positions agree with TRBD2. DNA for the CDR3: TGCGCCAGCAGCGCGCGAGGAAGCGGGGGGGCAGCAGATACGCAGTATTTT. Translation: CASSARGSGGAADTQYF.